One sample yielded the 21 T cell receptor beta chains listed below, sequenced in a study of a mutant IDH1 vaccine in newly diagnosed glioma. TCRdb's copy holds only in-frame clones and misses some; the assay was immunoSEQ multiplex PCR. The table includes some 38,000 clones, more than 75% detected once. Indicated time point: week 5, during vaccination. It was 300 ug of mutant IDH1 20-mer peptide that made up each vaccine dose, given with topical imiquimod. Their target antigens are unknown. Specimen: PBMCs, collected from a glioma patient whose treatment included an IDH1 peptide vaccine. The receptors shown here come from a man in his forties with glioma.

The rearrangement joins TRBV9 to TRBJ2-5; TRBD2 agrees at 13 bases. The V gene's germline CDR1 is SGDLS and CDR2 YYNGEE. This CDR3 region has 16 residues. Trimming cost V 4 bases and J 4 bases; bases outside gene matches: 7. CDR3 protein: CASSPRLAGGRETQYF. The CDR3 coding sequence is TGTGCCAGCAGCCCCCGACTAGCGGGGGGTCGAGAGACCCAGTACTTC.

The chain links TRBV6-1 to TRBJ2-5, with 7 bases matching TRBD1. The CDR3 is made up of 14 amino acids. Germline V gene lookup returns CDR1 MNHNS and CDR2 SASEGT. The V segment lost 8 bases and the J segment 4 bases; nucleotides outside the gene matches: 10. The CDR3 bases are TGTGCCAGCCGAACTACAGGGGCCATAGAGACCCAGTACTTC. Translating gives CASRTTGAIETQYF.

This chain links TRBV7-2 with TRBJ1-4; TRBD1 matches at 9 bases. Germline lookup yields CDR1 SGHTA and CDR2 FQGNSA. The CDR3 loop spans 15 amino acids. V lost 3 bases to trimming and J lost 8 bases; unmatched junction nucleotides: 7. In DNA form, the CDR3 reads TGTGCCAGCAGCTTTCCCGGGACAGGGACGGAAAAACTGTTTTTT. This gives the protein CASSFPGTGTEKLFF.

The chain combines TRBV29-1 with TRBJ1-6; no clear D gene. Deletions cut 7 bases from V and 7 bases from J, with 14 bases between. The CDR3 runs 13 residues. Germline CDR1 SQVTM, CDR2 ANQGSEA. The CDR3 protein is CSAREDGNSPLHF. In nucleotides, the CDR3 is TGCAGCGCGAGAGAGGATGGCAATTCACCCCTCCACTTT. Filled out from reference TRBV29-1 and TRBJ1-6, the complete variable domain reads SAVISQKPSRDICQRGTSLTIQCQVDSQVTMMFWYRQQPGQSLTLIATANQGSEATYESGFVIDKFPISRPNLTFSTLTVSNMSPEDSSIYLCSAREDGNSPLHFGNGTRLTVT.

The V gene is TRBV7-2, the J gene TRBJ2-3; D may be TRBD1 (7 bases). The CDR3 is 15 amino acids. Trimming cost V 5 bases and J 3 bases, with 15 bases left between them. CDR1 and CDR2 (germline): SGHTA, FQGNSA. The CDR3: CASSPQGGLTDTQYF. The CDR3 coding sequence is TGTGCCAGCAGCCCCCAGGGGGGCCTTACAGATACGCAGTATTTT.

Worth noting for this clone: The sample contains more than one DNA sequence encoding this CDR3. This chain joins TRBV7-9 and TRBJ1-4; the D gene is possibly TRBD1 (5 bases). The CDR3 covers 15 residues. V was pared by 5 bases and J by 3 bases, with 13 bases between. Germline CDR1 and CDR2: SEHNR and FQNEAQ (reference sequence). CDR3 in amino acids: CASSPGILANEKLFF. The CDR3 DNA reads TGTGCCAGCAGCCCAGGGATTTTAGCTAATGAAAAACTGTTTTTT.

This chain uses TRBV6-1 with TRBJ1-2, with 9 positions matching TRBD1. V lost 2 bases and J lost 4; bases outside the gene matches: 5. This CDR3 region has 15 residues. Germline V lookup: CDR1 MNHNS, CDR2 SASEGT. CDR3 loop: CASSETGTGPYGYTF. The CDR3 region has the DNA TGTGCCAGCAGTGAAACGGGGACAGGGCCCTATGGCTACACCTTC.

The rearrangement links TRBV9 to TRBJ1-2; D is possibly TRBD1 (5 bases). Deletions cut 4 bases from V and 6 bases from J, with 19 bases between. Germline loops: CDR1 SGDLS, CDR2 YYNGEE. This CDR3 region has 15 residues. The CDR3 spells CASSPREGMSDGYTF. CDR3 in DNA: TGTGCCAGCAGCCCCCGGGAGGGGATGTCGGATGGCTACACCTTC.

This rearrangement joins TRBV28 to TRBJ2-7; D is perhaps TRBD1 or TRBD2 (5 bases each). This CDR3 region has 12 residues. Germline CDR1 and CDR2: MDHEN and SYDVKM. V shed 6 bases and J shed 6 bases, with 12 bases lying between them. CDR3 loop: CASSSPGPEQYF. CDR3 nucleotide sequence: TGTGCCAGCAGCTCACCGGGACCCGAGCAGTACTTC.

This rearrangement joins TRBV27 to TRBJ2-7; no firm D call. Germline values: CDR1 MNHEY, CDR2 SMNVEV (reference sequence). Trimming shortened V by 0 bases and J by 5 bases, and 11 bases separated the two germline ends. The length of the CDR3 is 14 residues. The CDR3 DNA follows: TGTGCCAGCAGTTTATCGACCTCTGTCCACGAGCAGTACTTC. Residues: CASSLSTSVHEQYF.

The chain is built from TRBV6-5 and TRBJ2-4; maybe TRBD1 (5 bases). The CDR3 length is 14 residues. Germline lookup yields CDR1 MNHEY and CDR2 SVGAGI. V was cut by 2 bases and J by 7 bases, with 12 bases left in between. CDR3 amino acids: CASSYGQGDNIQYF. The CDR3 coding sequence is TGTGCCAGCAGTTACGGGCAGGGTGATAACATTCAGTACTTC.

The genes are TRBV19 and TRBJ1-3; 8 bases are a match to TRBD1. V lost 5 bases to trimming and J lost 1 base; unmatched junction nucleotides: 4. From germline, CDR1 is LNHDA and CDR2 SQIVND (reference sequence). The CDR3 contains 15 residues. Here the CDR3 DNA reads TGTGCCAGTAGTGCTTGGACAGGGTCTGGAAACACCATATATTTT. Translating it yields CASSAWTGSGNTIYF.

The rearrangement uses TRBV7-9 and TRBJ1-6, with D possibly matching TRBD1 (6 bases). The CDR3 is 14 residues long. The germline V gene has CDR1 SEHNR and CDR2 FQNEAQ (reference sequence). The V end lost 5 bases, the J end lost 10 bases, and 15 bases lay between the germline ends. The CDR3 sequence is CASSPQGERSPLHF. The CDR3 nucleotides read TGTGCCAGCAGCCCACAGGGAGAGAGGTCACCCCTCCACTTT.

The genes are TRBV14 and TRBJ2-7, with 7 bases aligning to TRBD2. This CDR3 region has 14 residues. J gave up 6 bases and V 5 bases, and 10 bases lay outside the gene matches. CDR1 is SGHDN and CDR2 is FVKESK in the germline V gene. As DNA, the CDR3 is TGTGCCAGCAGCGGGAGCGGGACTACTGGCGAGCAGTACTTC. This sequence encodes CASSGSGTTGEQYF.

This rearrangement joins TRBV15 to TRBJ1-2; D not certain. Germline assignment: CDR1 LNHNV and CDR2 YYDKDF (reference sequence). V lost 0 bases and J 2 bases, leaving 4 bases between the germline ends. This CDR3 region has 13 residues. The DNA for the CDR3 is TGTGCCACCAGCAGAGATAGGAACTATGGCTACACCTTC. Amino acid sequence: CATSRDRNYGYTF.

The V and J genes are TRBV9 and TRBJ2-1; a possible D gene is TRBD2 (6 bases). Germline V gene sequence: CDR1 SGDLS, CDR2 YYNGEE. V lost 0 bases and J lost 5, with 12 bases in between. The CDR3 is made up of 15 amino acids. The CDR3 spells CASSVAGRENNEQFF. CDR3 sequence (DNA): TGTGCCAGCAGCGTAGCCGGACGGGAGAACAATGAGCAGTTCTTC.

This clone has a single count. V usage is TRBV6-4 and J usage is TRBJ2-5; 8 bases fit TRBD1. Unmatched junction bases numbered 11, after V lost 9 bases and J lost 5 bases. The V gene's germline CDR1 is MRHNA and CDR2 SNTAGT. The CDR3 runs 14 residues. The CDR3 region has the DNA TGTGCCAGGTTCGTTCAGGGGGCTGGGGAGACCCAGTACTTC. It is translated as CARFVQGAGETQYF.

The V and J genes are TRBV9 and TRBJ2-5, with 16 bases identical to TRBD2. Germline assignment: CDR1 SGDLS and CDR2 YYNGEE. This CDR3 comprises 19 residues. Trimming cost V 0 bases and J 0 bases; bases outside gene matches: 5. The CDR3: CASSVGGTSGGDYQETQYF. For the CDR3, the DNA is TGTGCCAGCAGCGTAGGGGGGACTAGCGGGGGGGATTACCAAGAGACCCAGTACTTC. Looking up the rest from reference TRBV9 and TRBJ2-5 gives the full variable domain: DSGVTQTPKHLITATGQRVTLRCSPRSGDLSVYWYQQSLDQGLQFLIQYYNGEERAKGNILERFSAQQFPDLHSELNLSSLELGDSALYFCASSVGGTSGGDYQETQYFGPGTRLLVL.

The rearrangement joins TRBV9 to TRBJ1-3, with D hard to call. The CDR3 is 16 residues long. Trimming removed 0 bases from V and 4 bases from J, with 14 bases in between. In germline, CDR1 is SGDLS, CDR2 YYNGEE. DNA of the CDR3: TGTGCCAGCAGCGTAGATGTCCCTTCTGGCGGAAACACCATATATTTT. It specifies CASSVDVPSGGNTIYF.

The chain couples TRBV10-3 to TRBJ2-3, with a tentative D call TRBD1 (5 bases). The germline gives CDR1 ENHRY, CDR2 SYGVKD. Trimming cost V 4 bases and J 0 bases, with 8 bases left between them. There are 14 residues in the CDR3. DNA of the CDR3: TGTGCCATCAGTGGACAGAGTAGCACAGATACGCAGTATTTT. This sequence encodes CAISGQSSTDTQYF.

This clone was observed a handful of times. V usage is TRBV27 and J usage is TRBJ1-1; D unclear. The V and J ends lost 5 bases and 0 bases respectively, with 13 bases between them. The CDR3 runs to 15 residues. CDR1 is MNHEY, CDR2 SMNVEV, per germline (reference sequence). CDR3 sequence reads: CASSRRPSMNTEAFF. The DNA of the CDR3 is TGTGCCAGCAGTAGGAGACCCTCCATGAACACTGAAGCTTTCTTT.